Listed here are 11 T cell receptor beta chains from one sample, sequenced in a study of T cell responses to AZD1222 COVID-19 vaccine. Generated by immunoSEQ multiplex PCR, the TCRdb table keeps only in-frame clones and is missing some. The sample lists 95,000 to 150,000 clones, 70% to 90% occurring once. The specimen was peripheral blood, collected on day 0 of AZD1222 vaccination. The receptors come from an adult in good health.

The chain has TRBV6-4 and TRBJ1-1; TRBD1 is a possible D gene (5 bases). The V end was cut by 10 bases, the J end by 5 bases, with 14 bases between. Per germline, CDR1 MRHNA and CDR2 SNTAGT. The length of the CDR3 is 12 residues. The CDR3 sequence is CATWMGETEAFF. In DNA, the CDR3 is TGTGCCACATGGATGGGGGAAACTGAAGCTTTCTTT.

The chain combines TRBV9 with TRBJ2-5, with TRBD1 identical over 10 bases. The CDR3 totals 14 residues. Germline V gene sequence: CDR1 SGDLS, CDR2 YYNGEE. V shed 3 bases and J 5 bases; nucleotides not matched to a gene: 4. CDR3 bases: TGTGCCAGCAGCGGACAGGGGGCAGATGAGACCCAGTACTTC. Translating gives CASSGQGADETQYF.

The V and J genes are TRBV4-1 and TRBJ2-1, with D unresolved. The ends were cut back, 1 base at V and 3 bases at J, with 13 bases in the middle. The CDR3 spans 16 residues. Germline lookup yields CDR1 MGHRA and CDR2 YSYEKL. CDR3 in amino acids: CASSQVLQISYNEQFF. Here the CDR3 DNA reads TGCGCCAGCAGCCAAGTTCTACAGATAAGCTACAATGAGCAGTTCTTC.

This clone has just a few counts. The chain uses TRBV5-8 and TRBJ1-1, with 7 bases aligning to TRBD1. J lost 4 bases, V lost 1 base, and 4 bases had no gene match. CDR3 length equals 14 residues. Germline CDR1 is SGHTS and CDR2 is YDEGEE. As DNA, the CDR3 is TGTGCCAGCAGCTTGAGGGGGCTGGGCACTGAAGCTTTCTTT. Protein sequence: CASSLRGLGTEAFF.

J is TRBJ2-2 and V is TRBV11-2; 8 nucleotides line up with TRBD2. In germline, CDR1 is SGHAT, CDR2 FQNNGV. CDR3 size: 17 residues. The trim removed 0 bases at V and 1 base at J, leaving 4 bases unmatched. In nucleotides, the CDR3 is TGTGCCAGCAGCTTAGATCGACTAGCGAGGAACACCGGGGAGCTGTTTTTT. Protein: CASSLDRLARNTGELFF.

This clone appeared once. The chain employs TRBV19 and TRBJ2-7, with TRBD1 matching 9 bases. Germline V gene lookup returns CDR1 LNHDA and CDR2 SQIVND (reference sequence). The length of the CDR3 is 14 residues. With 8 bases clipped from V and 3 bases from J, the junction kept 8 bases outside the gene matches. CDR3 loop: CASEATGGIYEQYF. CDR3 DNA: TGTGCCAGTGAAGCTACAGGGGGCATCTACGAGCAGTACTTC.

This chain uses TRBV18 with TRBJ2-7, with D perhaps matching TRBD1 (5 bases). V was cut by 3 bases and J by 6 bases, with 9 bases left in between. Germline lookup yields CDR1 KGHSH and CDR2 LQKENI. The CDR3 totals 12 residues. The CDR3 coding sequence is TGTGCCAGCTCACCTGACAGACGCGAGCAGTACTTC. Protein: CASSPDRREQYF.

The chain joins TRBV12-3 or TRBV12-4 to TRBJ1-6; D ambiguous. There are 13 residues in the CDR3. Between the trimmed V and J ends, which lost 3 bases and 7 bases, there was a span of 7 bases. CDR3 protein: CASSFIKNSPLHF. The CDR3, as DNA: TGTGCCAGCAGTTTTATAAAAAATTCACCCCTCCACTTT.

The chain combines TRBV15 with TRBJ1-2, with 7 bases that match TRBD1. Germline CDR1 is LNHNV and CDR2 is YYDKDF (reference sequence). Trimming removed 1 base from V and 2 bases from J; junction bases left unmatched: 4. This CDR3 spans 15 amino acids. CDR3 DNA: TGTGCCACCAGCAGAGTAACGACAGGGAACTATGGCTACACCTTC. Encoded protein: CATSRVTTGNYGYTF.

The V and J genes are TRBV30 and TRBJ2-4; a possible D gene is TRBD2 (5 bases). The CDR3 runs 15 residues. Germline CDR1 reads GTSNPN; CDR2 reads SVGIG (reference sequence). The ends were cut back, 0 bases at V and 3 bases at J, with 12 bases in the middle. This chain's CDR3 is CAWSVQGGRKNIQYF. The DNA of the CDR3 is TGTGCCTGGAGTGTTCAAGGAGGCCGCAAAAACATTCAGTACTTC.

The chain links TRBV5-1 to TRBJ1-2, with 10 bases aligning to TRBD1. This CDR3 comprises 15 residues. Germline CDR1 and CDR2: SGHRS and YFSETQ. Trimming at V came to 0 bases and at J to 4 bases, leaving 3 bases not matched to a gene. The CDR3 DNA sequence: TGCGCCAGCAGCTTGGCCGGGACAGGGGTCTATGGCTACACCTTC. Translating it yields CASSLAGTGVYGYTF.